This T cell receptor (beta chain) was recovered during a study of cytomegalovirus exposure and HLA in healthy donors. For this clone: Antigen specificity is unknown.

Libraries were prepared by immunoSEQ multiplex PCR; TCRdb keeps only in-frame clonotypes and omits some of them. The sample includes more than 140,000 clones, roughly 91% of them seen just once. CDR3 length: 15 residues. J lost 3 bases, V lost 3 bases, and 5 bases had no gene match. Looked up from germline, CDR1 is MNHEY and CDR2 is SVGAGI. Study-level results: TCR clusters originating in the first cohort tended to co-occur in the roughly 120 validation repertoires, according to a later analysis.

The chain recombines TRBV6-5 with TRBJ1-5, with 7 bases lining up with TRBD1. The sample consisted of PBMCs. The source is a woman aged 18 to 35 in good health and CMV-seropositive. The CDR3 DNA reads TGTGCCAGCAGTTATGAACAGGGGACCAATCAGCCCCAGCATTTT. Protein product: CASSYEQGTNQPQHF.